What follows is one T cell receptor beta chain and its context. The sample comes from a study of CD8+ T cells in alopecia areata. After isolation, RNA underwent reverse transcription to generate cDNA as the sequencing template. Sequenced by immunoSEQ multiplex PCR; TCRdb stores in-frame clones only, minus some. Among around 97,000 clones listed, around three fifths were seen once. CD4+ and CD8+ T cells were sorted from PBMCs. The sequence came from a human donor in good health. Material for sequencing was CD4+ T cells sorted from blood.

For the CDR3, the DNA is TGCAGCGTGAAGAAGGTCCTGCACATTCTCAATGAGCAGTTCTTC. Translation gives CSVKKVLHILNEQFF. The chain has TRBV29-1 and TRBJ2-1; D remains unclear. Per germline, CDR1 SQVTM and CDR2 ANQGSEA. The CDR3 is made up of 15 amino acids. Trimming stripped 6 bases from V and 6 bases from J, with 21 bases between.